This T cell receptor (beta chain) was captured by sequencing in a study of shared clonotypes between healthy human individuals. Study observations and caveats: Donor clonotype sharing was expected to depend on sequencing depth. Only a few donors were included, so the genetic and exposure-history diversity represented was limited. When naive CD4 clonotypes were compared across several donors, 4% to 6.5% were shared.

Clones were sequenced by immunoSEQ multiplex PCR, and TCRdb holds only the in-frame ones, with some missing. This table has hundreds of thousands of clones, 73% appearing once. On this clone itself: The antigen is undetermined.

The germline gives CDR1 SGHDT, CDR2 YYEEEE. Trimming shortened V by 1 base and J by 5 bases, and 6 bases separated the two germline ends. This CDR3 is built from 12 residues. The clonotype comes from a woman aged 30 to 39 in good health. The sequencing input was memory CD4+ T cells sorted from blood. Subset noted: CD45RA-negative fraction. The chain employs TRBV5-6 and TRBJ1-2, with TRBD1 as a possible D gene (6 bases). The CDR3 DNA follows: TGTGCCAGCAGCTTGACAGGGTATGGCTACACCTTC. Translating gives CASSLTGYGYTF.